The clone carrying this T cell receptor (beta chain) turned up a few times. The antigen is not known. This specimen belongs to a study of response to subunit inactivated influenza vaccine. Study-wide findings and caveats: With each seasonal influenza vaccination, the authors suggested, few new T cells are recruited.

V was clipped by 3 bases and J by 1 base, with 6 bases between them. The CDR3 consists of 12 residues. Germline CDR1 reads DFQATT; CDR2 reads SNEGSKA (reference sequence). In TCRdb, the RT-PCR reads were re-called with MiXCR into one record per CDR3 protein. The data hold about 540,000 distinct CDR3 sequences, with 20% to 25% observed a single time. The same data also contributed to another study, on T cells expressing NK-cell markers. This second report adds: For TCR beta, cDNA was produced by 5'RACE template switching with UMIs. Beta-chain profiling covered CD3+CD56+NKG2C+, CD3+CD56+NKG2C- and CD3+CD56-NKG2C+ sorted subsets. Sequenced donors, eight in total, included seven who were HCMV-seropositive and one who was seronegative. In several experiments, sorting was confined to alpha-beta TCR T cells through use of an anti-gamma-delta TCR antibody.

Specimen: CD4+ T cells sorted from PBMCs, collected 11 to 12 days after vaccination. The chain carries TRBV20-1 and TRBJ2-5, with D hard to call. The TCR sequence derives from a man aged 45-65 years who received an inactivated influenza vaccine. The CDR3 sequence is CSARDVQETQYF. CDR3 sequence (DNA): TGCAGTGCTAGGGACGTCCAAGAGACCCAGTACTTC.